This is a list of T cell receptor beta chains from one sample in a study of T cell responses to AZD1222 COVID-19 vaccine. Clones were sequenced by immunoSEQ multiplex PCR, and TCRdb holds only the in-frame ones, with some missing. The sample consists of tens of thousands of clones, over 70% of them appearing once. Sequenced here: peripheral blood, sampled 28 days after the second AZD1222 dose. Source of these receptors: an adult who received the AZD1222 COVID-19 vaccine. Both conserved end residues are part of each CDR3. D genes are given only for firm matches. Clone size, where shown, is once, few, many, or a class for clones that have expanded.

clone_size: .
v_call: TRBV30
j_call: TRBJ1-3
d_call: .
cdr3_aa: CARGGSENTIYF
cdr3_nt: TGTGCCCGGGGGGGGTCCGAAAACACCATATATTTT

clone_size: few
v_call: TRBV5-1
j_call: TRBJ2-7
d_call: .
cdr3_aa: CASSFRQATGEQYF
cdr3_nt: TGCGCCAGCAGCTTCCGACAGGCAACAGGCGAGCAGTACTTC

clone_size: .
v_call: TRBV7-2
j_call: TRBJ2-2
d_call: .
cdr3_aa: CASSLWTDNTGELFF
cdr3_nt: TGTGCCAGCAGCTTGTGGACAGACAACACCGGGGAGCTGTTTTTT

clone_size: .
v_call: TRBV5-1
j_call: TRBJ1-6
d_call: .
cdr3_aa: CASSERTASPLHF
cdr3_nt: TGCGCCAGCAGCGAAAGGACAGCTTCACCCCTCCACTTT

clone_size: .
v_call: TRBV28
j_call: TRBJ1-1
d_call: .
cdr3_aa: CASRVRGTEAFF
cdr3_nt: TGTGCCAGCAGGGTCAGGGGTACTGAAGCTTTCTTT

clone_size: .
v_call: TRBV6-1
j_call: TRBJ2-7
d_call: TRBD2
cdr3_aa: CASSEAQSGLAAYEQYF
cdr3_nt: TGTGCCAGCAGTGAAGCGCAAAGCGGCCTAGCGGCCTACGAGCAGTACTTC

clone_size: .
v_call: TRBV18
j_call: TRBJ2-1
d_call: .
cdr3_aa: CASSPGTLDNEQFF
cdr3_nt: TGTGCCAGCTCACCCGGGACTCTCGACAATGAGCAGTTCTTC

clone_size: .
v_call: TRBV7-9
j_call: TRBJ2-1
d_call: .
cdr3_aa: CASSFALSSYNEQFF
cdr3_nt: TGTGCCAGCAGCTTTGCCCTTAGCTCCTACAATGAGCAGTTCTTC

clone_size: .
v_call: TRBV27
j_call: TRBJ2-7
d_call: .
cdr3_aa: CASSLRAGSYEQYF
cdr3_nt: TGTGCCAGCAGTTTAAGGGCCGGTTCCTACGAGCAGTACTTC

clone_size: .
v_call: TRBV21-1
j_call: TRBJ2-3
d_call: .
cdr3_aa: CASSKVTGSTDTQYF
cdr3_nt: TGTGCCAGCAGCAAAGTGACGGGGAGCACAGATACGCAGTATTTT

clone_size: .
v_call: TRBV12-3/TRBV12-4
j_call: TRBJ2-7
d_call: .
cdr3_aa: CASSLYPHEQYF
cdr3_nt: TGTGCCAGCAGCCTTTATCCCCACGAGCAGTACTTC

clone_size: .
v_call: TRBV4-2
j_call: TRBJ2-1
d_call: .
cdr3_aa: CASSQDIGGGNEQFF
cdr3_nt: TGTGCCAGCAGCCAAGATATCGGAGGGGGCAATGAGCAGTTCTTC

clone_size: .
v_call: TRBV6-5
j_call: TRBJ1-4
d_call: TRBD1
cdr3_aa: CASKDRVRQEKLFF
cdr3_nt: TGTGCCAGCAAAGACAGGGTGAGACAAGAAAAACTGTTTTTT

clone_size: .
v_call: TRBV19
j_call: TRBJ2-7
d_call: TRBD1
cdr3_aa: CASSQGDRPYEQYF
cdr3_nt: TGTGCCAGTAGTCAAGGGGACAGACCCTACGAGCAGTACTTC

clone_size: .
v_call: TRBV7-8
j_call: TRBJ2-2
d_call: .
cdr3_aa: CASGPSGTGELFF
cdr3_nt: TGTGCCAGCGGTCCATCGGGAACCGGGGAGCTGTTTTTT

clone_size: .
v_call: TRBV6-4
j_call: TRBJ2-7
d_call: .
cdr3_aa: CASIIDGTSKITYEQYF
cdr3_nt: TGTGCCAGCATCATAGACGGAACATCCAAAATAACCTACGAGCAGTACTTC

clone_size: .
v_call: TRBV7-2
j_call: TRBJ2-5
d_call: .
cdr3_aa: CASSLPTLLKETQYF
cdr3_nt: TGTGCCAGCAGCTTACCGACATTATTGAAAGAGACCCAGTACTTC

clone_size: .
v_call: TRBV24-1
j_call: TRBJ2-5
d_call: TRBD1
cdr3_aa: CATSNQGAEETQYF
cdr3_nt: TGTGCCACCAGTAACCAGGGGGCAGAAGAGACCCAGTACTTC

clone_size: .
v_call: TRBV18
j_call: TRBJ2-2
d_call: .
cdr3_aa: CASSPGDNRELFF
cdr3_nt: TGTGCCAGCTCACCAGGGGACAATCGGGAGCTGTTTTTT

clone_size: .
v_call: TRBV4-2
j_call: TRBJ2-1
d_call: .
cdr3_aa: CASSQDPYNEQFF
cdr3_nt: TGTGCCAGCAGCCAAGATCCCTACAATGAGCAGTTCTTC

clone_size: .
v_call: TRBV27
j_call: TRBJ2-1
d_call: TRBD2
cdr3_aa: CASSLSRPGIAGVGEQFF
cdr3_nt: TGTGCCAGCAGTTTATCGAGGCCCGGAATAGCGGGAGTGGGGGAGCAGTTCTTC

clone_size: .
v_call: TRBV24-1
j_call: TRBJ2-1
d_call: .
cdr3_aa: CATSVFNEQFF
cdr3_nt: TGTGCCACCAGTGTTTTCAATGAGCAGTTCTTC

clone_size: .
v_call: TRBV7-9
j_call: TRBJ2-7
d_call: .
cdr3_aa: CASSSERRSQYF
cdr3_nt: TGTGCCAGCAGCTCAGAACGTAGGTCGCAGTACTTC

clone_size: few
v_call: TRBV7-2
j_call: TRBJ1-5
d_call: .
cdr3_aa: CASSLGRSAPQHF
cdr3_nt: TGTGCCAGCAGCTTAGGCAGGTCCGCGCCCCAGCATTTT

clone_size: .
v_call: TRBV19
j_call: TRBJ2-3
d_call: .
cdr3_aa: CASSIHSGTTDTQYF
cdr3_nt: TGTGCCAGTAGTATCCACTCTGGGACCACAGATACGCAGTATTTT

clone_size: .
v_call: TRBV28
j_call: TRBJ2-1
d_call: .
cdr3_aa: CASSLHRAVNEQFF
cdr3_nt: TGTGCCAGCAGTTTACACAGGGCCGTCAATGAGCAGTTCTTC

clone_size: .
v_call: TRBV4-1
j_call: TRBJ2-1
d_call: TRBD2
cdr3_aa: CASSQDHGGGPHEQFF
cdr3_nt: TGCGCCAGCAGCCAAGATCACGGGGGAGGGCCACATGAGCAGTTCTTC

clone_size: medium-sized
v_call: TRBV30
j_call: TRBJ1-2
d_call: .
cdr3_aa: CARANPYGYTF
cdr3_nt: TGTGCCAGGGCAAACCCTTATGGCTACACCTTC

clone_size: .
v_call: TRBV6-2/TRBV6-3
j_call: TRBJ2-1
d_call: .
cdr3_aa: CASSYSWLREYNEQFF
cdr3_nt: TGTGCCAGCAGTTACTCTTGGCTCCGAGAATACAATGAGCAGTTCTTC

clone_size: .
v_call: TRBV28
j_call: TRBJ2-6
d_call: .
cdr3_aa: CASRPGASGANVLTF
cdr3_nt: TGTGCCAGCCGTCCAGGCGCCTCTGGGGCCAACGTCCTGACTTTC

clone_size: .
v_call: TRBV7-2
j_call: TRBJ2-3
d_call: .
cdr3_aa: CASSLGVRVSTDTQYF
cdr3_nt: TGTGCCAGCAGCTTAGGGGTCAGGGTGTCCACAGATACGCAGTATTTT

clone_size: .
v_call: TRBV7-3
j_call: TRBJ2-3
d_call: TRBD2
cdr3_aa: CASSWTSGVRDTQYF
cdr3_nt: TGTGCCAGCAGTTGGACTAGCGGGGTCCGAGATACGCAGTATTTT

clone_size: .
v_call: TRBV29-1
j_call: TRBJ2-7
d_call: .
cdr3_aa: CSVVGASSYEQYF
cdr3_nt: TGCAGCGTTGTGGGGGCATCCTCCTACGAGCAGTACTTC

clone_size: .
v_call: TRBV12-3/TRBV12-4
j_call: TRBJ1-1
d_call: .
cdr3_aa: CASSTGSREAFF
cdr3_nt: TGTGCCAGCAGCACAGGGAGTAGGGAAGCTTTCTTT

clone_size: .
v_call: TRBV2
j_call: TRBJ2-3
d_call: .
cdr3_aa: CASNRRGGWTDTQYF
cdr3_nt: TGTGCCAGCAATCGGAGGGGGGGTTGGACAGATACGCAGTATTTT

clone_size: once
v_call: TRBV5-5
j_call: TRBJ2-5
d_call: .
cdr3_aa: CASSAGLLLGQETQYF
cdr3_nt: TGTGCCAGCAGCGCGGGACTCCTATTGGGGCAAGAGACCCAGTACTTC

clone_size: .
v_call: TRBV10-3
j_call: TRBJ1-3
d_call: .
cdr3_aa: CAISGGSWFGNTIYF
cdr3_nt: TGTGCCATCAGTGGAGGGAGCTGGTTCGGAAACACCATATATTTT

clone_size: .
v_call: TRBV4-2
j_call: TRBJ2-7
d_call: .
cdr3_aa: CASRRDISSYEQYF
cdr3_nt: TGTGCCAGCAGGCGGGACATAAGCTCCTACGAGCAGTACTTC

clone_size: .
v_call: TRBV2
j_call: TRBJ1-1
d_call: .
cdr3_aa: CASSRLTGNTEAFF
cdr3_nt: TGTGCCAGCAGTCGATTAACAGGGAACACTGAAGCTTTCTTT

clone_size: .
v_call: TRBV3-1/TRBV3-2
j_call: TRBJ2-2
d_call: .
cdr3_aa: CASSQDGTSKNTGELFF
cdr3_nt: TGTGCCAGCAGCCAAGACGGGACCTCTAAAAACACCGGGGAGCTGTTTTTT